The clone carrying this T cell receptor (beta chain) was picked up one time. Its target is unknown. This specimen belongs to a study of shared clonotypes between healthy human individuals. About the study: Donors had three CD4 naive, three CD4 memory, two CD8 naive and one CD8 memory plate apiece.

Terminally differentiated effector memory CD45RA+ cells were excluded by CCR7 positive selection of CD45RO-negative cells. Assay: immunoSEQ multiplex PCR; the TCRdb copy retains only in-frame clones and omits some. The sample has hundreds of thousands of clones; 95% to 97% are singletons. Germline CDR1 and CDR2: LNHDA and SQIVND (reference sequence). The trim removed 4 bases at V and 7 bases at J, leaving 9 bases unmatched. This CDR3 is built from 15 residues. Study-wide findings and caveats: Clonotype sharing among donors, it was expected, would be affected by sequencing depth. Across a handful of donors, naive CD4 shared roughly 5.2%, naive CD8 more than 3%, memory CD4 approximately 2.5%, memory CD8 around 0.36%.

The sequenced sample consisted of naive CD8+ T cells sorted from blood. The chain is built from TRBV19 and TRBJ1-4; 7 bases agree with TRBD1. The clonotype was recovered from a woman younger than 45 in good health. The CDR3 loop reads CASSRGTAHSEKLFF. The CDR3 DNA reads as TGTGCCAGTAGTAGGGGGACAGCACACAGTGAAAAACTGTTTTTT.